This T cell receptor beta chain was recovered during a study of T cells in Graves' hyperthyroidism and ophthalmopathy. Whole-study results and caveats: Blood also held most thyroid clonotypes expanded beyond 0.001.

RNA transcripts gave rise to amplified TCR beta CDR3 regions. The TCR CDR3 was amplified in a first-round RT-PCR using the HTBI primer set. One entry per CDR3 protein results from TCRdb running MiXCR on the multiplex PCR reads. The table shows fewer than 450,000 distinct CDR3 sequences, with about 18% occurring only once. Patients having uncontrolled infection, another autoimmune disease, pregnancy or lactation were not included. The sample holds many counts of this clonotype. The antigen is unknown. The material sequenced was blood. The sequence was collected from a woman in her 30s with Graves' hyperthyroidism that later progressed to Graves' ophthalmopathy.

DNA for the CDR3: TGCAGTGCTAGTGGAGGGACAGGGGTGCAGCCCCAGCATTTT. Translated, it gives CSASGGTGVQPQHF. V usage is TRBV20-1 and J usage is TRBJ1-5; 10 bases are shared with TRBD1. CDR3 size: 14 residues. V was clipped by 3 bases and J by 7 bases; unmatched bases: 6. Germline V CDR1 and CDR2: DFQATT, SNEGSKA (reference sequence).